The sequence of this TCR beta chain was determined in a study of blood T cell repertoires in COVID-19. Trimming left V 2 bases short and J 5 bases short, with 10 bases between. Germline V CDR1 and CDR2: LGHDT, YNNKEL (reference sequence). The CDR3 totals 15 residues. Sequenced by immunoSEQ multiplex PCR; TCRdb stores in-frame clones only, minus some. The sample lists over 200,000 clones, roughly 80% occurring once. The chain couples TRBV3-1 (or the pseudogene TRBV3-2) to TRBJ1-6; D uncertain. The clonotype originates from a woman older than 75 with acute or convalescent COVID-19. Sequenced: peripheral blood. The CDR3 loop reads CASSQLAEDNSPLHF. The CDR3 DNA reads TGTGCCAGCAGCCAATTGGCAGAAGATAATTCACCCCTCCACTTT.